This TCR beta chain was recovered during a study of cytomegalovirus exposure and HLA in healthy donors. This table comes from immunoSEQ multiplex PCR, and its TCRdb copy is limited to in-frame clones, with some not included. Counted here are 150,000 to 200,000 clones, roughly 89% occurring once; the ten biggest clones make up about a tenth. This CDR3 contains 15 residues. V dropped 3 bases and J dropped 4; count of bases not matched to a gene: 3. CDR1 and CDR2 from the germline V gene are LNHDA and SQIVND (reference sequence). Material for sequencing was PBMCs. The V gene is TRBV19, the J gene TRBJ1-3; the match to TRBD1 covers 10 bases. The TCR sequence derives from a woman aged 18-30 years in good health and CMV-seropositive. As DNA, the CDR3 is TGTGCCAGTAGTATGGGGGACAGGGGCGGAAACACCATATATTTT. Protein sequence: CASSMGDRGGNTIYF.